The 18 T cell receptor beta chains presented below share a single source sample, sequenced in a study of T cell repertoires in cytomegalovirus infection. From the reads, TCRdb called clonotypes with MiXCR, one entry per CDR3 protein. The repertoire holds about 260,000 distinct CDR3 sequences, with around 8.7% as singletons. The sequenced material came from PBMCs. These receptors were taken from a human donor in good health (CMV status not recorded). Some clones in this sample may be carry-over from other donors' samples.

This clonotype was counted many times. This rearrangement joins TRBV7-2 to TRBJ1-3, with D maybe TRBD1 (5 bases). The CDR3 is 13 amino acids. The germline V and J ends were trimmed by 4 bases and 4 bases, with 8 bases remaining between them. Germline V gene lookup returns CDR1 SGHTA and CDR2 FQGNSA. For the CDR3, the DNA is TGTGCCAGCAGCTCCCACAGGGGAAACACCATATATTTT. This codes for CASSSHRGNTIYF.

Written as DNA, the CDR3 is TGCAGCGCCTTAACTTCAACAGGGGGCGGCGGCTACACCTTC. Translating it yields CSALTSTGGGGYTF. The rearrangement uses TRBV29-1 and TRBJ1-2; 9 bases are shared with TRBD1. Germline V gene lookup returns CDR1 SQVTM and CDR2 ANQGSEA. The CDR3 totals 14 residues. Germline trimming cut 7 bases from V and 8 bases from J; bases unmatched to any gene: 14. The whole variable domain, remainder taken from reference TRBV29-1 and TRBJ1-2, is SAVISQKPSRDICQRGTSLTIQCQVDSQVTMMFWYRQQPGQSLTLIATANQGSEATYESGFVIDKFPISRPNLTFSTLTVSNMSPEDSSIYLCSALTSTGGGGYTFGSGTRLTVV.

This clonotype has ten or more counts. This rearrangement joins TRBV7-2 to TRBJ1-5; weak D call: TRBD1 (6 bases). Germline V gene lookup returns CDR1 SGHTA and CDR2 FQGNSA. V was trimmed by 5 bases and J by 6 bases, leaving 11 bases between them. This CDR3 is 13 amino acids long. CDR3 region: CASSRQGFQPQHF. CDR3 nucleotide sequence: TGTGCCAGCAGCCGGCAGGGGTTTCAGCCCCAGCATTTT.

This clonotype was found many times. The CDR3 loop reads CASSQPGRYTEAFF. CDR3 DNA sequence: TGTGCCAGCAGCCAACCAGGACGGTACACTGAAGCTTTCTTT. J is TRBJ1-1 and V is TRBV7-2; D uncertain. Germline values: CDR1 SGHTA, CDR2 FQGNSA. Trimming stripped 5 bases from V and 3 bases from J, with 13 bases between. The CDR3 is made up of 14 amino acids.

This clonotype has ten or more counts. CDR3 sequence (DNA): TGTGCCAGCAGCTCACAATACCTCACCGGGGAGCTGTTTTTT. Its translation: CASSSQYLTGELFF. The V gene is TRBV11-2, the J gene TRBJ2-2; D gene ambiguous. This CDR3 spans 14 amino acids. Germline V gene lookup returns CDR1 SGHAT and CDR2 FQNNGV. Trimming pared 4 bases from V and 4 bases from J, leaving 10 bases between.

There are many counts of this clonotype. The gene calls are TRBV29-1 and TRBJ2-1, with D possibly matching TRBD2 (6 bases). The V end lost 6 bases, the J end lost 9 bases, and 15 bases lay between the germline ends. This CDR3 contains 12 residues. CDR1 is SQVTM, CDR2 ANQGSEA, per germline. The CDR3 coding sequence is TGCAGCGTCGATCCGGGACTTTTTGAGCAGTTCTTC. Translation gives CSVDPGLFEQFF.

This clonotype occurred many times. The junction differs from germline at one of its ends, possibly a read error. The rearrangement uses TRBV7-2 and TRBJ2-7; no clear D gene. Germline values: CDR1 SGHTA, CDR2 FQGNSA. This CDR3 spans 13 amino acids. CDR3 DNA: TGTGCCAGCAGCTCAGGTACAGCTTACGCTACCCTCTTC. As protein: CASSSGTAYATLF. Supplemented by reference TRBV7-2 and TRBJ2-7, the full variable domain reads GAGVSQSPSNKVTEKGKDVELRCDPISGHTALYWYRQSLGQGLEFLIYFQGNSAPDKSGLPSDRFSAERTGGSVSTLTIQRTQQEDSAVYLCASSSGTAYATLFGPGTRLTVT.

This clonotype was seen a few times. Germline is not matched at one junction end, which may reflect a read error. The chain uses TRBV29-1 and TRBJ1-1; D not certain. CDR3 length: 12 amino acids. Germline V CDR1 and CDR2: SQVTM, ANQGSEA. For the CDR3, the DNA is TGTTCGGGGATTCTTATGAACACTGAAGCTTTCTTT. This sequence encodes CSGILMNTEAFF.

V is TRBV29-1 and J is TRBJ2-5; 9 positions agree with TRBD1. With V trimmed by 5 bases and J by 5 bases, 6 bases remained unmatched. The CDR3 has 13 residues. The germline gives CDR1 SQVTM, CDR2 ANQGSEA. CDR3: CSVPTGGKETQYF. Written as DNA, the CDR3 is TGCAGCGTTCCTACAGGGGGCAAGGAGACCCAGTACTTC.

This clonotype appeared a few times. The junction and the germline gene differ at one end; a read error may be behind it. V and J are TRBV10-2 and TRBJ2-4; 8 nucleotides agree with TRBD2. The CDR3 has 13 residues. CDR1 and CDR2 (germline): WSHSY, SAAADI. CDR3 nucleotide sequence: TGCGCCAGCAGTGTATCCCTTGGCAGCGGGAGTGCCTTC. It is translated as CASSVSLGSGSAF.

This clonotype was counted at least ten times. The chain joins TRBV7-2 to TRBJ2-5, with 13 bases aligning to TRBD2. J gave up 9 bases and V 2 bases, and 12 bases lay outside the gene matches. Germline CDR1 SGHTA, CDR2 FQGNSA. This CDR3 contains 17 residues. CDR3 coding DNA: TGTGCCAGCAGCTTATCACTAGCGGGGGGGGGCGGTATGGCCCAGTACTTC. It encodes CASSLSLAGGGGMAQYF.

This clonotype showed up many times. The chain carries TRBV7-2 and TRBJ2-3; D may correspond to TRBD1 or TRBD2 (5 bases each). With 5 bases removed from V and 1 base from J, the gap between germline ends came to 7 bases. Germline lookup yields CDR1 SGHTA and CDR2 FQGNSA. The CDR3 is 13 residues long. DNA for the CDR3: TGTGCCAGCAGCCCGGGACGCACAGATACGCAGTATTTT. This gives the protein CASSPGRTDTQYF.

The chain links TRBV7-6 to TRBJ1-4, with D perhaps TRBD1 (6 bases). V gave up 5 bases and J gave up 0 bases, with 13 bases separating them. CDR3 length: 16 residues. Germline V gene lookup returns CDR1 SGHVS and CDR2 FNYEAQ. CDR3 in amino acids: CASSTRTAATNEKLFF. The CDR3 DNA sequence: TGTGCCAGCAGCACCAGGACAGCTGCAACTAATGAAAAACTGTTTTTT.

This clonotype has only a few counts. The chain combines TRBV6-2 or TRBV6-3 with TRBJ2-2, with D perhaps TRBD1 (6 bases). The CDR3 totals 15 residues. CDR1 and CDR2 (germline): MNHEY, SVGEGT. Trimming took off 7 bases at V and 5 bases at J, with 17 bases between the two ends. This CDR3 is CASTNGRGSTGELFF. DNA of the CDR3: TGTGCCAGCACAAACGGCAGGGGAAGTACCGGGGAGCTGTTTTTT.

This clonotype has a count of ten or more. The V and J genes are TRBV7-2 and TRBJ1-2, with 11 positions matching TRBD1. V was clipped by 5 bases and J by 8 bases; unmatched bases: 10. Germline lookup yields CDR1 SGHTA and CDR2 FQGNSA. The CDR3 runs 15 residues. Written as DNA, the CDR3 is TGTGCCAGCAGCACTCAACCGGACAGGGGGCTAGGCTACACCTTC. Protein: CASSTQPDRGLGYTF.

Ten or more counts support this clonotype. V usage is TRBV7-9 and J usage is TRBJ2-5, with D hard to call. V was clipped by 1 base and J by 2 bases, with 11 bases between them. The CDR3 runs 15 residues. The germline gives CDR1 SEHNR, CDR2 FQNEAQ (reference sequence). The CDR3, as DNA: TGTGCCAGCAGCTTAGTGCAGAGCAGACAAGAGACCCAGTACTTC. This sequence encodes CASSLVQSRQETQYF.

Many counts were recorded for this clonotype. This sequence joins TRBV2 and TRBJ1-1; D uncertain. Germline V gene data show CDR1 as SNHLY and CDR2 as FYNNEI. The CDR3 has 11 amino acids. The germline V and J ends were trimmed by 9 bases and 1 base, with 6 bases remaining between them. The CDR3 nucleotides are TGTGCCAGTCCCGGGAACACTGAAGCTTTCTTT. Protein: CASPGNTEAFF.

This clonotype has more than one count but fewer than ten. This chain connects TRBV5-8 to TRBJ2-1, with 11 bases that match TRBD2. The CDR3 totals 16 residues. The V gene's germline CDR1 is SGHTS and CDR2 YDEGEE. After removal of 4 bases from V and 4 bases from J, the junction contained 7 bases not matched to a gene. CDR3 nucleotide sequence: TGTGCCAGCAGCCCGATGGGACTAGCGGTTTACAATGAGCAGTTCTTC. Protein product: CASSPMGLAVYNEQFF.